This T cell receptor (beta chain) was sequenced in a study of cytomegalovirus exposure and HLA in healthy donors. Study conclusions and caveats: A later analysis reportedly found fewer N-insertions in an Asian-associated ancestry cluster than the roughly 670-donor mean. As a later analysis revealed, most CMV-associated TCR beta chains appeared HLA-restricted. It was likely that a cluster of highly shared sequence variants was a sequencing artifact. Further analysis was carried out later, and it showed several of the most significant clusters appearing linked to common viral pathogens.

Researchers ran the PCR with 60 Vbeta and 13 Jbeta primers. Data came from immunoSEQ multiplex PCR; TCRdb stores just in-frame clones and leaves some out. Of 100,000 to 150,000 clones listed, 83% were seen once; the top ten hold approximately 3.5%. Details on this clone: Its cognate antigen is unknown.

The CDR3 spans 10 residues. The germline gives CDR1 GTSNPN, CDR2 SVGIG (reference sequence). V lost 5 bases, J lost 7 bases, and 8 bases lay in between. The J gene is TRBJ1-1, the V gene TRBV30, with D perhaps TRBD1 (6 bases). This TCR was recovered from a middle-aged woman in good health and CMV-seropositive. The sample taken for sequencing was PBMCs. The CDR3 is CAWGQYEAFF. The CDR3 coding sequence is TGTGCCTGGGGACAGTATGAAGCTTTCTTT.